The 29 T cell receptor beta chains given below trace back to one sample, sequenced in a study of T cell responses to AZD1222 COVID-19 vaccine. Method: immunoSEQ multiplex PCR; TCRdb's copy keeps in-frame clones and lacks some. The sample lists over 85,000 clones, just under 95% occurring once. Sequencing used peripheral blood, obtained 28 days after the second AZD1222 dose. The origin of the receptors is an adult who received the AZD1222 COVID-19 vaccine.

V gene TRBV7-2 combines with J gene TRBJ1-2, with 7 bases that match TRBD1. Looked up from germline, CDR1 is SGHTA and CDR2 is FQGNSA. CDR3 size: 16 residues. J gave up 4 bases and V 3 bases, and 11 bases lay outside the gene matches. The CDR3 loop reads CASSFRGGGGGYGYTF. The CDR3 nucleotides are TGTGCCAGCAGCTTTCGGGGAGGGGGCGGTGGCTATGGCTACACCTTC.

The chain couples TRBV7-2 to TRBJ2-3; D perhaps matches TRBD1 (5 bases). From germline, CDR1 is SGHTA and CDR2 FQGNSA. The CDR3 spans 16 residues. V was clipped by 4 bases and J by 3 bases, with 17 bases between them. The CDR3 loop is CASSSPNGARTDTQYF. The CDR3 DNA sequence: TGTGCCAGCAGCTCCCCCAATGGGGCTCGGACAGATACGCAGTATTTT.

V and J are TRBV18 and TRBJ2-5, with D unresolved. The CDR3 sequence is 15 residues long. Trimming stripped 4 bases from V and 0 bases from J, with 12 bases between. Germline V gene sequence: CDR1 KGHSH, CDR2 LQKENI. This CDR3 is CASSLSIVYQETQYF. The CDR3, as DNA: TGTGCCAGCTCACTAAGTATCGTGTACCAAGAGACCCAGTACTTC.

The genes are TRBV2 and TRBJ2-3, with D possibly matching TRBD2 (6 bases). In germline, CDR1 is SNHLY, CDR2 FYNNEI. V lost 5 bases and J 3 bases, leaving 15 bases between the germline ends. CDR3 length equals 15 residues. CDR3 nucleotides: TGTGCCAGCAGTCTGAGCCGGGACTTTACAGATACGCAGTATTTT. This gives the protein CASSLSRDFTDTQYF.

This chain connects TRBV5-5 to TRBJ2-3, with a weak D call TRBD2 (6 bases). CDR1 and CDR2 from the germline V gene are SGHKS and YYEKEE (reference sequence). The CDR3 loop spans 13 amino acids. Between the trimmed V and J ends, which lost 4 bases and 4 bases, there was a span of 10 bases. CDR3 sequence (DNA): TGTGCCAGCAGCGGGACTGGAGCAGATACGCAGTATTTT. It yields the protein CASSGTGADTQYF.

V is TRBV10-3 and J is TRBJ1-1; a possible D gene is TRBD1 (5 bases). V lost 5 bases to trimming and J lost 1 base, with 14 bases between them. The germline CDR1 and CDR2 sequences are ENHRY and SYGVKD. The CDR3 has 15 residues. The CDR3 DNA follows: TGTGCCATCAGTATTTTACAGGAGGGGAACACTGAAGCTTTCTTT. The encoded protein is CAISILQEGNTEAFF.

The CDR3, as DNA: TGTGCCAGCAGGACAAGGGAGACCCAGTACTTC. This translates into CASRTRETQYF. The chain uses TRBV6-5 and TRBJ2-5; D gene unclear. Germline values: CDR1 MNHEY, CDR2 SVGAGI. Trimming pared 6 bases from V and 5 bases from J, leaving 7 bases between. This CDR3 has 11 amino acids.

The chain recombines TRBV7-9 with TRBJ1-4; D not certain. CDR3 length: 16 residues. Germline assignment: CDR1 SEHNR and CDR2 FQNEAQ (reference sequence). Deletions cut 5 bases from V and 3 bases from J, with 16 bases between. The CDR3 protein is CASSPRRGVANEKLFF. CDR3 coding DNA: TGTGCCAGCAGCCCCCGAAGAGGTGTCGCTAATGAAAAACTGTTTTTT.

The rearrangement links TRBV5-1 to TRBJ2-1; D is possibly TRBD1 or TRBD2 (5 bases each). The CDR3 runs to 13 residues. CDR1 and CDR2 from the germline V gene are SGHRS and YFSETQ. The V end was cut by 4 bases, the J end by 5 bases, with 10 bases between. CDR3 sequence: CASSLGRHNEQFF. For the CDR3, the DNA is TGCGCCAGCAGCCTGGGACGGCACAATGAGCAGTTCTTC.

The CDR3 nucleotides are TGCAGCGTTGTATCAGGGTCTAACCAGCCCCAGCATTTT. Its translation: CSVVSGSNQPQHF. This chain uses TRBV29-1 with TRBJ1-5; TRBD1 might be the D (5 bases). Germline CDR1 and CDR2: SQVTM and ANQGSEA. The CDR3 consists of 13 residues. The V end was cut by 4 bases, the J end by 7 bases, with 14 bases between.

V is TRBV18 and J is TRBJ1-5, with D unresolved. Germline CDR1 KGHSH, CDR2 LQKENI. Trimming pared 5 bases from V and 7 bases from J, leaving 9 bases between. The CDR3 contains 12 residues. The CDR3 sequence: CASSERSQPQHF. CDR3 nucleotide sequence: TGTGCCAGCTCAGAAAGAAGCCAGCCCCAGCATTTT.

The chain couples TRBV21-1 to TRBJ1-1. TRBV21-1 is labeled a pseudogene. The CDR3 is made up of 16 amino acids. CDR3 loop: CASSKLLGGVTTEAFF. In nucleotides, the CDR3 is TGTGCCAGCAGCAAATTGCTGGGTGGGGTCACCACTGAAGCTTTCTTT.

The J gene is TRBJ1-3, the V gene TRBV18, with D unresolved. The length of the CDR3 is 16 residues. Germline V gives CDR1 KGHSH, CDR2 LQKENI. Trimming stripped 6 bases from V and 0 bases from J, with 15 bases between. The CDR3 loop reads CASSAGVTTSGNTIYF. The CDR3 nucleotides are TGTGCCAGCTCCGCCGGGGTAACGACCTCTGGAAACACCATATATTTT.

The rearrangement joins TRBV10-3 to TRBJ2-1, with a possible D match to TRBD2 (5 bases). CDR3 length: 11 amino acids. Germline values: CDR1 ENHRY, CDR2 SYGVKD. Trimming took 3 bases from V and 12 from J, leaving 9 bases between them. The CDR3, as DNA: TGTGCCATCAGTGACGCGGAGGCGCAGTTCTTC. As protein: CAISDAEAQFF.

The CDR3 DNA reads TGTGCTAGTGGTCTCCGGGGTACGGGGGGCGGTGTTGAAAAACTGTTTTTT. Translating gives CASGLRGTGGGVEKLFF. V gene TRBV12-5 combines with J gene TRBJ1-4, with D possibly being TRBD1 (6 bases). The CDR3 is 17 residues long. Trimming stripped 5 bases from V and 7 bases from J, with 23 bases between. Germline V gene lookup returns CDR1 LGHNT and CDR2 FRNRAP.

The J gene is TRBJ2-1, the V gene TRBV10-2; possibly TRBD2 for D (7 bases). The germline V and J ends were trimmed by 3 bases and 3 bases, with 12 bases remaining between them. The CDR3 consists of 15 residues. In germline, CDR1 is WSHSY, CDR2 SAAADI. CDR3 DNA sequence: TGCGCCAGCAGTGATGGACTAGGGGGCTACAATGAGCAGTTCTTC. It encodes CASSDGLGGYNEQFF.

This sequence joins TRBV5-5 and TRBJ2-7; weak D call: TRBD1 (6 bases). This CDR3 spans 15 amino acids. Germline V gene lookup returns CDR1 SGHKS and CDR2 YYEKEE (reference sequence). Trimming removed 4 bases from V and 3 bases from J, with 17 bases in between. DNA for the CDR3: TGTGCCAGCAGCCCACAGGGAAGTGTTAGCTACGAGCAGTACTTC. Encoded protein: CASSPQGSVSYEQYF.

The chain carries TRBV5-6 and TRBJ2-3; 7 bases line up with TRBD1. This CDR3 spans 15 amino acids. V lost 4 bases, J lost 5 bases, and 10 bases stayed unmatched. The germline V gene has CDR1 SGHDT and CDR2 YYEEEE. DNA for the CDR3: TGTGCCAGCAGCCCGACAGGGCCAGGGGAAGATACGCAGTATTTT. Protein: CASSPTGPGEDTQYF.

The gene calls are TRBV10-3 and TRBJ2-4, with D uncertain. The germline CDR1 and CDR2 sequences are ENHRY and SYGVKD. Trimming took 2 bases from V and 8 from J, leaving 7 bases between them. This CDR3 has 12 amino acids. In nucleotides, the CDR3 is TGTGCCATCAGTGAGGGTCAAGACATTCAGTACTTC. Protein sequence: CAISEGQDIQYF.

The chain uses TRBV19 and TRBJ2-1; D ambiguous. The CDR3 extends over 13 amino acids. V lost 4 bases to trimming and J lost 5 bases, with 9 bases between them. Germline CDR1 and CDR2: LNHDA and SQIVND (reference sequence). CDR3 bases: TGTGCCAGTAGTAGAAACAGAGACAATGAGCAGTTCTTC. Amino acid sequence: CASSRNRDNEQFF.

The chain carries TRBV24-1 and TRBJ2-1; D gene uncertain. Trimming shortened V by 9 bases and J by 9 bases, and 14 bases separated the two germline ends. CDR1 and CDR2 from the germline V gene are KGHDR and SFDVKD. The CDR3 length is 12 residues. The CDR3 coding sequence is TGTGCCACCCCCGGCGGTTTGCGTGAGCAGTTCTTC. It yields the protein CATPGGLREQFF.

The chain is built from TRBV5-1 and TRBJ2-2, with 10 bases fitting TRBD1. V dropped 5 bases and J dropped 4; count of bases not matched to a gene: 11. CDR3 length: 17 amino acids. Germline CDR1 and CDR2: SGHRS and YFSETQ. For the CDR3, the DNA is TGCGCCAGCAGACGCGGACAGGGGGAAGTCGGCACCGGGGAGCTGTTTTTT. Residues: CASRRGQGEVGTGELFF.

The genes are TRBV13 and TRBJ1-4; the D is unclear. Germline-derived CDR1 and CDR2 are PRHDT and FYEKMQ (reference sequence). Trimming shortened V by 5 bases and J by 2 bases, and 9 bases separated the two germline ends. The CDR3 contains 14 residues. The CDR3 sequence is CASSAVSTNEKLFF. CDR3 DNA sequence: TGTGCCAGCAGCGCCGTATCTACTAATGAAAAACTGTTTTTT. Combining the CDR3 with reference TRBV13 and TRBJ1-4 gives the whole variable domain AAGVIQSPRHLIKEKRETATLKCYPIPRHDTVYWYQQGPGQDPQFLISFYEKMQSDKGSIPDRFSAQQFSDYHSELNMSSLELGDSALYFCASSAVSTNEKLFFGSGTQLSVL.

This chain uses TRBV10-1 with TRBJ2-7; possibly TRBD1 for D (6 bases). Trimming cost V 3 bases and J 3 bases, with 9 bases left between them. Germline V CDR1 and CDR2: WNHNN, SYGVQD (reference sequence). This CDR3 spans 13 amino acids. CDR3: CASSEQGFYEQYF. The CDR3 DNA reads TGCGCCAGCAGTGAACAGGGCTTCTACGAGCAGTACTTC.

This clone occurred once. CDR3 nucleotides: TGTGCCAGCAGCCAATCACAGGGAAATGAAAAACTGTTTTTT. Protein product: CASSQSQGNEKLFF. This chain links TRBV3-1 (or the pseudogene TRBV3-2) with TRBJ1-4; maybe TRBD1 (6 bases). Germline-derived CDR1 and CDR2 are LGHDT and YNNKEL (reference sequence). Trimming took off 2 bases at V and 5 bases at J, with 9 bases between the two ends. The CDR3 has 14 residues.

The chain has TRBV7-9 and TRBJ2-7; 9 nucleotides line up with TRBD1. The CDR3 runs 15 residues. V lost 5 bases, J lost 5 bases, and 10 bases stayed unmatched. From germline, CDR1 is SEHNR and CDR2 FQNEAQ (reference sequence). The DNA of the CDR3 is TGTGCCAGCAGCCCTGGTTGGAGACAGGGGGACGAGCAGTACTTC. Protein: CASSPGWRQGDEQYF.

The chain is built from TRBV3-1 (or the pseudogene TRBV3-2) and TRBJ1-5, with TRBD1 as a possible D gene (6 bases). Trimming cost V 3 bases and J 3 bases, with 12 bases left between them. Germline V CDR1 and CDR2: LGHDT, YNNKEL (reference sequence). The CDR3 sequence is 15 residues long. The CDR3 loop reads CASSHSRGANQPQHF. The CDR3 DNA reads TGTGCCAGCAGCCATAGCAGGGGCGCCAATCAGCCCCAGCATTTT.

The chain has TRBV6-2 or TRBV6-3 and TRBJ1-1, with D uncertain. Trimming took off 2 bases at V and 0 bases at J, with 13 bases between the two ends. CDR1 MNHEY and CDR2 SVGEGT come from the germline V gene. This CDR3 has 16 amino acids. The CDR3 here is CASSYETLLMNTEAFF. The CDR3 DNA reads as TGTGCCAGCAGTTACGAAACACTCCTAATGAACACTGAAGCTTTCTTT.

The chain combines TRBV6-4 with TRBJ1-6, with D perhaps TRBD1 (6 bases). This CDR3 contains 15 residues. Germline-derived CDR1 and CDR2 are MRHNA and SNTAGT. The germline V and J ends were trimmed by 3 bases and 7 bases, with 13 bases remaining between them. CDR3: CASSESGGANSPLHF. DNA of the CDR3: TGTGCCAGCAGTGAGTCCGGGGGCGCGAATTCACCCCTCCACTTT.